The 3 T cell receptor beta chains below come from one sample, sequenced in a study of T cell repertoires and leukemia-associated antigens. Their target antigens are unknown. TCRdb redid the calling of the 5' RACE reads with MiXCR, one entry per CDR3 protein. Seen here are some 13,000 distinct CDR3 sequences, over 30% observed once, and the top ten hold around 9%. Sequencing was performed on CD3+ T cells sorted from blood and cultured. The receptor set was obtained from a female donor in good health.

Ten or more counts support this clonotype. The chain couples TRBV16 to TRBJ1-1; D may be TRBD1 (5 bases). Deletions cut 5 bases from V and 1 base from J, with 11 bases between. Germline V gene data show CDR1 as KGHSY and CDR2 as FQNENV. CDR3 length equals 14 residues. The CDR3 sequence is CASSLQTANTEAFF. CDR3 DNA sequence: TGTGCCAGCAGCTTGCAGACAGCGAACACTGAAGCTTTCTTT.

This clonotype was counted at least ten times. The CDR3 bases are TGCGCCAGCAGCTTGTCACCGAAGCGGGAGTATTACAATGAGCAGTTCTTC. Residues: CASSLSPKREYYNEQFF. V usage is TRBV5-1 and J usage is TRBJ2-1; 8 bases are shared with TRBD2. The CDR3 is 17 amino acids. The V and J ends lost 1 base and 4 bases, in that order; junction bases with no gene match: 10. CDR1 SGHRS and CDR2 YFSETQ come from the germline V gene.

V is TRBV9 and J is TRBJ1-6; D call uncertain. V was trimmed by 7 bases and J by 7 bases, leaving 6 bases between them. The germline V gene has CDR1 SGDLS and CDR2 YYNGEE. This CDR3 is built from 11 residues. For the CDR3, the DNA is TGTGCCAGCGGCCCCAATTCACCCCTCCACTTT. Protein product: CASGPNSPLHF. The entire variable domain, with the rest obtained from reference TRBV9 and TRBJ1-6, is as follows: DSGVTQTPKHLITATGQRVTLRCSPRSGDLSVYWYQQSLDQGLQFLIQYYNGEERAKGNILERFSAQQFPDLHSELNLSSLELGDSALYFCASGPNSPLHFGNGTRLTVT.